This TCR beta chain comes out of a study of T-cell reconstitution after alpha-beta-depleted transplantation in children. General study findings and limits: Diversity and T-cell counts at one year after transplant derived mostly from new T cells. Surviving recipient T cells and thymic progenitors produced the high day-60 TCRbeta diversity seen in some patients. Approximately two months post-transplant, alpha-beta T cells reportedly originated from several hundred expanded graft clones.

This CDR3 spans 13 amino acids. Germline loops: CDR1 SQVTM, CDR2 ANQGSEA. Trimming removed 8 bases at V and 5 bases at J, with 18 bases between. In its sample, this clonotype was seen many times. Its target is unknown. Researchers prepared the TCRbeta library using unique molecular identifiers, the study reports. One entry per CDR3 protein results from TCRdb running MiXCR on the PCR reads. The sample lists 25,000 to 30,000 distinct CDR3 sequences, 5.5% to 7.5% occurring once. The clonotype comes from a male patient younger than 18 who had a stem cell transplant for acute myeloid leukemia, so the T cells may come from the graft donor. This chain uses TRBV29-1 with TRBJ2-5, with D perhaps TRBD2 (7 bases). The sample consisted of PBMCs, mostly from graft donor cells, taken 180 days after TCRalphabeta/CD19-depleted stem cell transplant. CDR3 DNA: TGCAGCTGGGGGGGGGGGCTACAGGAGACCCAGTACTTC. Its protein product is CSWGGGLQETQYF.